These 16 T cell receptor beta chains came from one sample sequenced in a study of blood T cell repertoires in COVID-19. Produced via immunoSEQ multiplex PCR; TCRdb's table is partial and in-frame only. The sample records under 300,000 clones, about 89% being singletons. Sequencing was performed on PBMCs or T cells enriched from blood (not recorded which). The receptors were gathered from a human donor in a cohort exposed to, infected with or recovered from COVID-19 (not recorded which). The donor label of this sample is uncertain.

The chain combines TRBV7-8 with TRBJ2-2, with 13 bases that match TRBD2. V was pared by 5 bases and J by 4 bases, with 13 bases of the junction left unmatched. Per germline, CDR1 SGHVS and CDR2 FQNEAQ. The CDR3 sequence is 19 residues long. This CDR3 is CASSRRLAGGYTGTGELFF. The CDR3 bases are TGTGCCAGCAGCCGTCGACTAGCGGGAGGTTACACGGGCACCGGGGAGCTGTTTTTT.

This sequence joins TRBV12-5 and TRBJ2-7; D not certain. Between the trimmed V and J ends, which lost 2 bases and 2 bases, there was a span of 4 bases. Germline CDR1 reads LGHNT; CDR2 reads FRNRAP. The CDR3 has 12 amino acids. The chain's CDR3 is CASGLPTYEQYF. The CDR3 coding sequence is TGTGCTAGTGGTTTGCCTACCTACGAGCAGTACTTC.

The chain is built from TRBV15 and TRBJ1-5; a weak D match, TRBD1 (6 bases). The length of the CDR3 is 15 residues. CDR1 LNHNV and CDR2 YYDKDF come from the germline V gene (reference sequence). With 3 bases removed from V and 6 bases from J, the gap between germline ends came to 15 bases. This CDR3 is CATSSETGISQPQHF. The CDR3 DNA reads TGTGCCACCAGCAGTGAAACAGGGATCAGTCAGCCCCAGCATTTT.

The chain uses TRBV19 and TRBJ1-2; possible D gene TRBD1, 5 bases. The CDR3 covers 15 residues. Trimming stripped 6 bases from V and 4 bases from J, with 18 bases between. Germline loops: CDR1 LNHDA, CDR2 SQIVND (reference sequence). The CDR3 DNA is TGTGCCAGTAGGGGCGCCTCCCAGGGTGGCTATGGCTACACCTTC. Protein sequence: CASRGASQGGYGYTF.

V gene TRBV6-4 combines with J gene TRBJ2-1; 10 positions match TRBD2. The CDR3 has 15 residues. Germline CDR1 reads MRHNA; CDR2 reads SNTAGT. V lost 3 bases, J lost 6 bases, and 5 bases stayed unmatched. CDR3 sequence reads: CASSDGTSVGNEQFF. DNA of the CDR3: TGTGCCAGCAGTGATGGGACTAGCGTCGGCAATGAGCAGTTCTTC.

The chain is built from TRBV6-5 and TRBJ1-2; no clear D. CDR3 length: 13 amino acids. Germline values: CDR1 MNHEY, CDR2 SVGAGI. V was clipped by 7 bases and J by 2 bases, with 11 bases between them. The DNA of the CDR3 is TGTGCCAGCACCCCGAGCTCAAACTATGGCTACACCTTC. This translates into CASTPSSNYGYTF.

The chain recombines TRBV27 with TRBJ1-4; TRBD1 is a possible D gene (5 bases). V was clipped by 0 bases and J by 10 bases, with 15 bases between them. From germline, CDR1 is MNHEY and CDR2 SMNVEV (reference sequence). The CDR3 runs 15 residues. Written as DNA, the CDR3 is TGTGCCAGCAGTTTATCGGGGATGGGGGAGGGAAAACTGTTTTTT. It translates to CASSLSGMGEGKLFF.

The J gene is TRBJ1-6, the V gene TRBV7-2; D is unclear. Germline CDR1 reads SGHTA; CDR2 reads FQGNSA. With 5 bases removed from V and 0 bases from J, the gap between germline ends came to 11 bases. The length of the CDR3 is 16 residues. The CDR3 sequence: CASSRYASSYNSPLHF. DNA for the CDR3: TGTGCCAGCAGCCGCTACGCGAGCTCCTATAATTCACCCCTCCACTTT.

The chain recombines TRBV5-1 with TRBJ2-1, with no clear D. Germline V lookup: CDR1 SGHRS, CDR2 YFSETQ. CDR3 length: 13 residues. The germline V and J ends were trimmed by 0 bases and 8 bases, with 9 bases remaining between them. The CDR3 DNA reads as TGCGCCAGCAGCTTGGGCTACCAAGATGAGCAGTTCTTC. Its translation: CASSLGYQDEQFF.

The CDR3 DNA sequence: TGTGCCAGCAGCACGGGACTAGCGGGCCTCTACGAGCAGTACTTC. Protein product: CASSTGLAGLYEQYF. V usage is TRBV5-6 and J usage is TRBJ2-7, with 12 positions matching TRBD2. The CDR3 has 15 amino acids. The junction had 5 bases not matched to a gene; V was cut back by 4 bases and J by 3 bases. Germline-derived CDR1 and CDR2 are SGHDT and YYEEEE.

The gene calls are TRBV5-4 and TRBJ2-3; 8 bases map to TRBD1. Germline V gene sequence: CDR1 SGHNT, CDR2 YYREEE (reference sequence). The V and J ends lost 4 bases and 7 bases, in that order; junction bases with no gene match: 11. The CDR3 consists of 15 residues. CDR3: CASSGRDRHIHTQYF. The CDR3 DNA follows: TGTGCCAGCAGCGGCCGGGACAGGCATATTCATACGCAGTATTTT.

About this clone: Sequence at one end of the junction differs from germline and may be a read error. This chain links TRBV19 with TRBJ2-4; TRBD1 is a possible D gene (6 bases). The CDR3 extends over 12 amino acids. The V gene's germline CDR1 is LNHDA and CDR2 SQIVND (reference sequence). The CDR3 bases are TGTGCCAGTAGTATAGATGGGGCAGGGGCTATCTTC. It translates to CASSIDGAGAIF.

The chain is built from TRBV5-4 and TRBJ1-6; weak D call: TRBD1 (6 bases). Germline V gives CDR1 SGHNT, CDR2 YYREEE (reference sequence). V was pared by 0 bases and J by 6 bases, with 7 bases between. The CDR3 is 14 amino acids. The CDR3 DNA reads TGTGCCAGCAGCTTGGACAGGGTTAATTCACCCCTCCACTTT. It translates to CASSLDRVNSPLHF.

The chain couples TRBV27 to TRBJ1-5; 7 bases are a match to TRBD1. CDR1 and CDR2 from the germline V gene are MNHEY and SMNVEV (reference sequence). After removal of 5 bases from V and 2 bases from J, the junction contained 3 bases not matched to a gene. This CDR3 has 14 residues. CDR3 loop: CASSETGGNQPQHF. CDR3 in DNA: TGTGCCAGCAGTGAAACAGGGGGCAATCAGCCCCAGCATTTT.

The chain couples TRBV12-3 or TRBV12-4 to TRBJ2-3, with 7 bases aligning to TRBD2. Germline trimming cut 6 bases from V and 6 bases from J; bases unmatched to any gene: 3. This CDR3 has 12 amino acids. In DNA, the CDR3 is TGTGCCAGCAGGCGGGAGAGGGATACGCAGTATTTT. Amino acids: CASRRERDTQYF.

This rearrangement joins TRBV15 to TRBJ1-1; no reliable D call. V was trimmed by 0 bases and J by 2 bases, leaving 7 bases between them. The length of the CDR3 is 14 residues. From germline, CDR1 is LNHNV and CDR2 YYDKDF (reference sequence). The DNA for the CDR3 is TGTGCCACCAGCAGAGATGCGGGAAACACTGAAGCTTTCTTT. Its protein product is CATSRDAGNTEAFF. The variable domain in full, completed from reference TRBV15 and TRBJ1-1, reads DAMVIQNPRYQVTQFGKPVTLSCSQTLNHNVMYWYQQKSSQAPKLLFHYYDKDFNNEADTPDNFQSRRPNTSFCFLDIRSPGLGDTAMYLCATSRDAGNTEAFFGQGTRLTVV.